The 7 T cell receptor beta chains given below trace back to one sample, sequenced in a study of blood T cell repertoires in COVID-19. TCRdb keeps only in-frame clones here, not all; method: immunoSEQ multiplex PCR. Here the sample spans about 41,000 clones, 81% being singletons. The sequenced sample consisted of peripheral blood. Every receptor here comes from a man in his forties with active or convalescent COVID-19.

The chain is built from TRBV29-1 and TRBJ1-1; tentative D call: TRBD1 (5 bases). Trimming left V 7 bases short and J 4 bases short, with 10 bases between. Germline V gene lookup returns CDR1 SQVTM and CDR2 ANQGSEA. The CDR3 runs to 11 residues. The CDR3 sequence is CSARGSTEAFF. The CDR3 DNA reads TGCAGCGCTCGGGGGAGCACTGAAGCTTTCTTT.

This chain links TRBV9 with TRBJ1-1, with D possibly matching TRBD1 (5 bases). Trimming removed 0 bases from V and 1 base from J, with 7 bases in between. The CDR3 is made up of 14 amino acids. The V gene's germline CDR1 is SGDLS and CDR2 YYNGEE. CDR3 coding DNA: TGTGCCAGCAGCGTAGAAGGGGAGAACACTGAAGCTTTCTTT. Protein: CASSVEGENTEAFF. Supplemented by reference TRBV9 and TRBJ1-1, the full variable domain reads DSGVTQTPKHLITATGQRVTLRCSPRSGDLSVYWYQQSLDQGLQFLIQYYNGEERAKGNILERFSAQQFPDLHSELNLSSLELGDSALYFCASSVEGENTEAFFGQGTRLTVV.

This clone showed up just once. The CDR3 DNA sequence: TGTGCCAGCAGCTTAAAACAGGGGACGGACACCATATATTTT. It encodes CASSLKQGTDTIYF. V and J are TRBV5-4 and TRBJ1-3, with 7 bases identical to TRBD1. V dropped 2 bases and J dropped 8; count of bases not matched to a gene: 7. Germline lookup yields CDR1 SGHNT and CDR2 YYREEE (reference sequence). The CDR3 is 14 residues long.

V usage is TRBV4-3 and J usage is TRBJ2-5; D might be TRBD1 (5 bases). From germline, CDR1 is LGHNA and CDR2 YSLEER. V lost 0 bases, J lost 4 bases, and 9 bases lay in between. There are 14 residues in the CDR3. The DNA of the CDR3 is TGCGCCAGCAGCCAAGAACAGGCAGCAGAGACCCAGTACTTC. The encoded protein is CASSQEQAAETQYF.

The rearrangement links TRBV10-3 to TRBJ2-7; a weak D match, TRBD2 (5 bases). Germline lookup yields CDR1 ENHRY and CDR2 SYGVKD. This CDR3 contains 12 residues. Trimming cost V 4 bases and J 4 bases, with 8 bases left between them. In DNA form, the CDR3 reads TGTGCCATCAGTGTAGGAGGATACGAGCAGTACTTC. Translation gives CAISVGGYEQYF.

The rearrangement uses TRBV9 and TRBJ2-5; D not certain. There are 13 residues in the CDR3. The V end lost 4 bases, the J end lost 9 bases, and 16 bases lay between the germline ends. The germline V gene encodes CDR1 SGDLS and CDR2 YYNGEE. The CDR3 loop reads CASSSRPFDSQYF. DNA of the CDR3: TGTGCCAGCAGCTCCCGACCCTTTGACTCCCAGTACTTC.

The chain links TRBV6-6 to TRBJ2-5; possible D gene TRBD2, 6 bases. Trimming left V 0 bases short and J 4 bases short, with 12 bases between. This CDR3 is 15 amino acids long. The germline V gene has CDR1 MNHNY and CDR2 SVGAGI (reference sequence). The CDR3 loop is CASSYSGSPGETQYF. The CDR3 DNA reads TGTGCCAGCAGTTACTCCGGGAGCCCTGGAGAGACCCAGTACTTC.